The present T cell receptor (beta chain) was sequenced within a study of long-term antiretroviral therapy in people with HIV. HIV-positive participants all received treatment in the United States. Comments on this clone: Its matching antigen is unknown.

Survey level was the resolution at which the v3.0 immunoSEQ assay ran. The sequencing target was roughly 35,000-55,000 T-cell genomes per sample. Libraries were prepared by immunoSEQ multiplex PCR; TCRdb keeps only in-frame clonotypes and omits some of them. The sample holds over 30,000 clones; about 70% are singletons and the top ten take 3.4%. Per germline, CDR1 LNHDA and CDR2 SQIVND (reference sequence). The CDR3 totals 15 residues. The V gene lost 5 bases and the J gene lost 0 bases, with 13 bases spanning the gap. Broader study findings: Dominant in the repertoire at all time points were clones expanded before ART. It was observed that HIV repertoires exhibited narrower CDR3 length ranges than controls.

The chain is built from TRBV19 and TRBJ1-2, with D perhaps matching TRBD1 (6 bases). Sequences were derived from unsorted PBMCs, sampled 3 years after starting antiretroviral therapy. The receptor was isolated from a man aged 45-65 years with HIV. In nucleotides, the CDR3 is TGTGCCAGTAGTGCCTCGGGGACAACTAACTATGGCTACACCTTC. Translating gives CASSASGTTNYGYTF.